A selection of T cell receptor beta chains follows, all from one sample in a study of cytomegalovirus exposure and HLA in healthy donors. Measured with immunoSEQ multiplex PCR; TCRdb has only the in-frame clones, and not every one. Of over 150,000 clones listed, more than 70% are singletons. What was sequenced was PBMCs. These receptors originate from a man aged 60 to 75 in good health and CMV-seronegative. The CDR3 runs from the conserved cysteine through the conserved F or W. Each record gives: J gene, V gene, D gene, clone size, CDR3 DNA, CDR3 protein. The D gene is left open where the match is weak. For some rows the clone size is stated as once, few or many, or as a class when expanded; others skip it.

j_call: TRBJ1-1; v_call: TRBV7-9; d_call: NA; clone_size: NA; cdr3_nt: TGTGCCAGCAGCGCGACTACGGAAGCTTTCTTT; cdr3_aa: CASSATTEAFF
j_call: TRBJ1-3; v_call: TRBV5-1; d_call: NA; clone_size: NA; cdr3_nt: TGCGCCAGCAGCTTCCAACCCGGGGGCTCTGGAAACACCATATATTTT; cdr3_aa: CASSFQPGGSGNTIYF
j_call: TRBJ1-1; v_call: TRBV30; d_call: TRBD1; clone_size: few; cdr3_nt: TGTGCCTGGACGACAGGGGGCTACACTGAAGCTTTCTTT; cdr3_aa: CAWTTGGYTEAFF
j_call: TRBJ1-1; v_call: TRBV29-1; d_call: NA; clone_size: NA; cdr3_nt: TGCAGCGTTGAAAGGACAGCGAACACTGAAGCTTTCTTT; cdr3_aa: CSVERTANTEAFF
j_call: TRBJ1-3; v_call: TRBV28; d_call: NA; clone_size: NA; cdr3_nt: TGTGCCAGCAGTTTTTATAGGGGCGTGGAGGGAAACACCATATATTTT; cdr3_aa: CASSFYRGVEGNTIYF
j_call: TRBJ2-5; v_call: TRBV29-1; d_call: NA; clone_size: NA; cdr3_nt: TGCAGCGTTGAAGGGACAGTGGGAGAGACCCAGTACTTC; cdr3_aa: CSVEGTVGETQYF
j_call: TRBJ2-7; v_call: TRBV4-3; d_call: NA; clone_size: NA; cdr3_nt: TGCGCCAGCAGCCTTCGCCGGGACACTTTCTACGAGCAGTACTTC; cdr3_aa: CASSLRRDTFYEQYF
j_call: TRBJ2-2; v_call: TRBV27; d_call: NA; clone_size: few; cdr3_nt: TGTGCCAGCAGCTCGACTAGGACGCCCGGGGAGCTGTTTTTT; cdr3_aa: CASSSTRTPGELFF
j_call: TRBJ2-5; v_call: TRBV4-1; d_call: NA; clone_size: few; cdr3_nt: TGCGCCAGCAGCCAAGATGCGAGCTCAGAGACCCAGTACTTC; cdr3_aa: CASSQDASSETQYF
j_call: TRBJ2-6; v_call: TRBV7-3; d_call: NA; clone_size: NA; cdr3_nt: TGTGCCAGCAGCTTATTTCCGGCAGGATCGCTCTCTGGGGCCAACGTCCTGACTTTC; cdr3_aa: CASSLFPAGSLSGANVLTF
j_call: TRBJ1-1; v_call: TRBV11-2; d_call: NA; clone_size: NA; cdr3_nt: TGTGCCAGCAGCTTAGGTCACCGGGGCACTGAAGCTTTCTTT; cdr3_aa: CASSLGHRGTEAFF
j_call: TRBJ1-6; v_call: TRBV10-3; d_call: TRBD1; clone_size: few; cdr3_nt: TGTGCCATCAGGGGGACAGGGGAAGAGAATTCACCCCTCCACTTT; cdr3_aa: CAIRGTGEENSPLHF
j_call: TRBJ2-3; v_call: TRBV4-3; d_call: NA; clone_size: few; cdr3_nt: TGCGCCAGCAGCCAATCCGTGGCCCTGGATACGCAGTATTTT; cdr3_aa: CASSQSVALDTQYF
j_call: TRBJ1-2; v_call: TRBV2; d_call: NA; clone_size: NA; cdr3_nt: TGTGCCAGCAGTGAAGGGGGGGTCGGTGGCTACACCTTC; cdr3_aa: CASSEGGVGGYTF
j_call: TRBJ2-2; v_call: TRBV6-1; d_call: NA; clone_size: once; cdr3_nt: TGTGCCAGCAGTGAACGGTCAGGGGGGAACGGGGAGCTGTTTTTT; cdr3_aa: CASSERSGGNGELFF
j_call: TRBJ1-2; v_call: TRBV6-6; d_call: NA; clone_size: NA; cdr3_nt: TGTGCCAGCAGTCCCGCCCAGGGTGGGGGCTACACCTTC; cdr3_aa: CASSPAQGGGYTF
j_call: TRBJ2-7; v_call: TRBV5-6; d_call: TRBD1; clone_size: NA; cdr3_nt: TGTGCCAGCAGCTTGGAAGGGGGCCCCTACGAGCAGTACTTC; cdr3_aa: CASSLEGGPYEQYF
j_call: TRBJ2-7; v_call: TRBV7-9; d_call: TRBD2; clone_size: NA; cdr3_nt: TGTGCCAGCAGCTTATTATCCGGGACTAGTACCTACGAGCAGTACTTC; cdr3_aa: CASSLLSGTSTYEQYF
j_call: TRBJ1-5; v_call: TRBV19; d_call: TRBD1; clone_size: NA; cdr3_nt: TGTGCCAGTAGCCGGGACAGACAGAGCAATCAGCCCCAGCATTTT; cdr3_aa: CASSRDRQSNQPQHF
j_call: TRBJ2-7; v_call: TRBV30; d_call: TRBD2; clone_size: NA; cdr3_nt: TGTGCCTGGAGTCAAGGGACTAGCTCAGATTCCTACGAGCAGTACTTC; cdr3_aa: CAWSQGTSSDSYEQYF
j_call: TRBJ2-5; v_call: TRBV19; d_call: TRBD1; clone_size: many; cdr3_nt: TGTGCCAGTGATATGGGGGACAGGACACAAGAGACCCAGTACTTC; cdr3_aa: CASDMGDRTQETQYF
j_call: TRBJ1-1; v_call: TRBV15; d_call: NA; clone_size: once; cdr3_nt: TGTGCCACCAGGCAGGGTGTAAACACTGAAGCTTTCTTT; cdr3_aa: CATRQGVNTEAFF
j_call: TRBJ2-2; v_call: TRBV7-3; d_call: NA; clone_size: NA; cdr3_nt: TGTGCCAGCAGCTTGGCGAGACCAGGGAACACCGGGGAGCTGTTTTTT; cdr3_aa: CASSLARPGNTGELFF
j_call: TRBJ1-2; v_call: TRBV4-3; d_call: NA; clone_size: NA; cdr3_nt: TGCGCCAGCAGCCAAGATCTTTCACCGGGGGTCTATGGCTACACCTTC; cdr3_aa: CASSQDLSPGVYGYTF
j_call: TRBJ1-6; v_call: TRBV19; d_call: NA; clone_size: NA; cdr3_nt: TGTGCCAGTCGCGACAGGTTTAATTCACCCCTCCACTTT; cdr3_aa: CASRDRFNSPLHF
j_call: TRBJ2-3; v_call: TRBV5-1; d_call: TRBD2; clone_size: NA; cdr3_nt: TGCGCCAGCAGCTTGCGGCTACTAGCGGGGCCGGATGGTACGCAGTATTTT; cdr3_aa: CASSLRLLAGPDGTQYF
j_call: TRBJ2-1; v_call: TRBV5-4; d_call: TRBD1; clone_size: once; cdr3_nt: TGTGCCAGCAGCCTGACAGGGCCCTACAATGAGCAGTTCTTC; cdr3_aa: CASSLTGPYNEQFF
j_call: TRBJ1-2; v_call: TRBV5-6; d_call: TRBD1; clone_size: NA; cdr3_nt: TGTGCCAGCAGCTTGGTGGGACAGGGGGCGGGTGGCTACACCTTC; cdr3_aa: CASSLVGQGAGGYTF
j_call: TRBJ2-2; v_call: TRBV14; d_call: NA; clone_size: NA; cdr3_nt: TGTGCCAGCAGCCAAGCCAGGGTTGGCACCGGGGAGCTGTTTTTT; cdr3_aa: CASSQARVGTGELFF
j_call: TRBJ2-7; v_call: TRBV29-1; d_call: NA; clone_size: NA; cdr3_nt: TGCAGCGTCGCGGGGACAGCCTCCTACGAGCAGTACTTC; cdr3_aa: CSVAGTASYEQYF
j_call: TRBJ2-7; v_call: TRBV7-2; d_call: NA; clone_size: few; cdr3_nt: TGTGCCAGCAGCCCCGGACAGCCTAACGAGCAGTACTTC; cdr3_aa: CASSPGQPNEQYF
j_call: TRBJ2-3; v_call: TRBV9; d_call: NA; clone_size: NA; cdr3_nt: TGTGCCAGCAGCGTCACACGTTTAGATACGCAGTATTTT; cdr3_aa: CASSVTRLDTQYF
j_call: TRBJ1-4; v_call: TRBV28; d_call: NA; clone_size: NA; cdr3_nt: TGTGCCAGCAGGGGCAGCCCAAATGAAAAACTGTTTTTT; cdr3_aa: CASRGSPNEKLFF
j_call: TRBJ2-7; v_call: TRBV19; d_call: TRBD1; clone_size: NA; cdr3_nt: TGTGCCAGTAGGCCTTTAGGACAGGGGGACGAGCAGTACTTC; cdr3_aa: CASRPLGQGDEQYF
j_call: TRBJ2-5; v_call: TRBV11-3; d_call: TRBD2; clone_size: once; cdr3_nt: TGTGCCAGCAGCTCGGGACTACCCTACGCGGGGGAGACCCAGTACTTC; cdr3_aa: CASSSGLPYAGETQYF
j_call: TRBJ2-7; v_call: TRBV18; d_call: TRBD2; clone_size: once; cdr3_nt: TGTGCCAGCTCACTGACTAGCGGCTGGGGGGAGCAGTACTTC; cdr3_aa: CASSLTSGWGEQYF
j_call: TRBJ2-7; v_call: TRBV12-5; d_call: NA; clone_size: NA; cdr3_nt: TGTGCTAGTGGTTTGGGGCAAGAGCAGTACTTC; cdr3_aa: CASGLGQEQYF
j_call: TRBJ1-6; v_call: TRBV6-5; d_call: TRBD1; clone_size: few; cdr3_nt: TGTGCCAGCAGTTACTCCGGACAGGGTAATTCACCCCTCCACTTT; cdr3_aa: CASSYSGQGNSPLHF
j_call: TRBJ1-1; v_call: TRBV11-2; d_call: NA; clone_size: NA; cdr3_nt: TGTGCCAGCAGCTTAGTTCGCAGGGCCACTGAAGCTTTCTTT; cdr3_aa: CASSLVRRATEAFF
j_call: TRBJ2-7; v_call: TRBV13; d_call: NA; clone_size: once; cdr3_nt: TGTGCCAGCAGCTCCACAGGGTCCTACGAGCAGTACTTC; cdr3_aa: CASSSTGSYEQYF
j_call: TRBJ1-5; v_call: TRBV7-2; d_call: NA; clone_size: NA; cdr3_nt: TGTGCCAGCAGCAACAGGCAGGGAAATCAGCCCCAGCATTTT; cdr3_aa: CASSNRQGNQPQHF
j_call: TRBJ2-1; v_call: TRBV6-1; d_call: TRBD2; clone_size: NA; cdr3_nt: TGTGCCACCCGGACTAGCGGGGGGGCTAATGAGCAGTTCTTC; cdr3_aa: CATRTSGGANEQFF
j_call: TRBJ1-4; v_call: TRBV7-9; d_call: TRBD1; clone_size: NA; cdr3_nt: TGTGCCAGCAGCCCGGGACAGGGTTATGAAAAACTGTTTTTT; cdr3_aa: CASSPGQGYEKLFF
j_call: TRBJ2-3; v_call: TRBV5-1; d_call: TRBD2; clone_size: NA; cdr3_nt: TGCGCCAGCGGCGCGACATCCGGGAGGACAGATACGCAGTATTTT; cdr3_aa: CASGATSGRTDTQYF
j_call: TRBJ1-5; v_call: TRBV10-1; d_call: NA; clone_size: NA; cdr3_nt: TGCGCCAGCAGCTCAGGGTATGGTCAGCCCCAGCATTTT; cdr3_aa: CASSSGYGQPQHF
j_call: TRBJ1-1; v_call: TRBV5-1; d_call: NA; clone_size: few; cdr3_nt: TGCGCCAGCAGCTTCGACAGGCCATCCGTGGGTGCTTTCTTT; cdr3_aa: CASSFDRPSVGAFF
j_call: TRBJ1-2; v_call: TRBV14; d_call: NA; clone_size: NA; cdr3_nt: TGTGCCAGCAGCCAAGACTTGAACTATGGCTACACCTTC; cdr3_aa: CASSQDLNYGYTF
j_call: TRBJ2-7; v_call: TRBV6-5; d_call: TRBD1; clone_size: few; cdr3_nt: TGTGCCAGCAGTTACGGGTCCACAGGGGGCAACGAGCAGTACTTC; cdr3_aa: CASSYGSTGGNEQYF
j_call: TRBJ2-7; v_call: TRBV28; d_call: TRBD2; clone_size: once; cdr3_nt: TGTGCCAGCAGTCCATTCCCTATGCGGGAGTTCGACGAGCAGTACTTC; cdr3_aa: CASSPFPMREFDEQYF
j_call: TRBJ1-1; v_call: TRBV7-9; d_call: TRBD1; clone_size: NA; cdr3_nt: TGTGCCAGCAGCTCGTACAGGGGAATACGCGGGGATGAAGCTTTCTTT; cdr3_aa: CASSSYRGIRGDEAFF
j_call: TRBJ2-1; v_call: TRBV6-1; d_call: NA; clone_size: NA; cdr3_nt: TGTGCCAGCAGTGATCCCGGGAATGAGCAGTTCTTC; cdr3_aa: CASSDPGNEQFF
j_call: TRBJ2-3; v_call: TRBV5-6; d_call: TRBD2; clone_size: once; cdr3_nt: TGTGCCAGCAGCTACCACCGACTAGCGTCAAGCACAGATACGCAGTATTTT; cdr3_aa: CASSYHRLASSTDTQYF
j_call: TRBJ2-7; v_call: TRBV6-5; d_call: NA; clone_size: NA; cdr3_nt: TGTGCCAGCAGTTACGGGAGTCGGGGGTCTCTCTACGAGCAGTACTTC; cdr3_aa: CASSYGSRGSLYEQYF
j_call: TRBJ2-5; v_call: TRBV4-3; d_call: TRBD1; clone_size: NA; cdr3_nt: TGCGCCAGCAGCCAATTCGTAACCGGGACAGGGTTAGGGGAGACCCAGTACTTC; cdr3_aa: CASSQFVTGTGLGETQYF
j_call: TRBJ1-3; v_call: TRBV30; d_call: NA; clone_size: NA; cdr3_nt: TGTGCCTGGAGTGCCCACCAACTAGGGAGGGGCACCATATATTTT; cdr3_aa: CAWSAHQLGRGTIYF
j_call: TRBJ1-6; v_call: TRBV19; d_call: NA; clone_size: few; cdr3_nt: TGTGCCAGTAGCCAAGGAGGCTCACCCCTCCACTTT; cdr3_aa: CASSQGGSPLHF
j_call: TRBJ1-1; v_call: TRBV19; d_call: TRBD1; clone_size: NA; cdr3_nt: TGTGCCAGTAGTGCGCGGACAGGGGGCGCCTACACTGAAGCTTTCTTT; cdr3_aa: CASSARTGGAYTEAFF
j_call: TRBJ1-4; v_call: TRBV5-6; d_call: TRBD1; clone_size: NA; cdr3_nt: TGTGCCAGCAGCCCGCTGCCACAGGGGGGGGTGGAAAAACTGTTTTTT; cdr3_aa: CASSPLPQGGVEKLFF
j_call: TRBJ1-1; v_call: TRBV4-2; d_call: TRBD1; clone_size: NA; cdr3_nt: TGTGCCAGCAGCGGACAGGGGGGGAGGACTGAAGCTTTCTTT; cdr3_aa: CASSGQGGRTEAFF